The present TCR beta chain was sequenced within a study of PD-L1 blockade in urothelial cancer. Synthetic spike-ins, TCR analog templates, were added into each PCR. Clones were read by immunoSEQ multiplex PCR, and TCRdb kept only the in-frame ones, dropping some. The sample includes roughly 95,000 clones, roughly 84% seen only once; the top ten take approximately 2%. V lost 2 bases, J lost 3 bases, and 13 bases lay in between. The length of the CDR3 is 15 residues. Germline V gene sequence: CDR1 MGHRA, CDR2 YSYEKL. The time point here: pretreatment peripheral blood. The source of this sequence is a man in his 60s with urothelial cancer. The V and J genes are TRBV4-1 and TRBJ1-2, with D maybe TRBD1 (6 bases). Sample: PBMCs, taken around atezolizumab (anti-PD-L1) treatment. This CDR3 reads CASSQLQGLDYGYTF. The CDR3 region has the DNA TGCGCCAGCAGCCAATTACAGGGTCTAGACTATGGCTACACCTTC.